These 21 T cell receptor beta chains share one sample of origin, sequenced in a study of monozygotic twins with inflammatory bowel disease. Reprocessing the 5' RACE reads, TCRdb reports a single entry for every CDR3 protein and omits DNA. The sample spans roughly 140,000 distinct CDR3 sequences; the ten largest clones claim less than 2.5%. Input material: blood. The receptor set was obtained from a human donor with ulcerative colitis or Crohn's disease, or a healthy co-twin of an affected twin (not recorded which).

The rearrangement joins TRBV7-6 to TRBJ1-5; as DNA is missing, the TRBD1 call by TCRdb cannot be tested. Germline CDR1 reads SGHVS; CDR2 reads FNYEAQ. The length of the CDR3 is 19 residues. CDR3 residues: CASSLAAGGVTGPSQPQHF.

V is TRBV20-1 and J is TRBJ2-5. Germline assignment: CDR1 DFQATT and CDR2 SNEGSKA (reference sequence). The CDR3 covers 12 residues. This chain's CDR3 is CSAGPVQETQYF.

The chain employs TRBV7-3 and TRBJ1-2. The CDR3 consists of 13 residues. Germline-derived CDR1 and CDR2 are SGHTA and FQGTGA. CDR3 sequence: CASSLNRGYGYTF. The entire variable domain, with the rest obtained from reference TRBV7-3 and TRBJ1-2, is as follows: GAGVSQTPSNKVTEKGKYVELRCDPISGHTALYWYRQSLGQGPEFLIYFQGTGAADDSGLPNDRFFAVRPEGSVSTLKIQRTERGDSAVYLCASSLNRGYGYTFGSGTRLTVV.

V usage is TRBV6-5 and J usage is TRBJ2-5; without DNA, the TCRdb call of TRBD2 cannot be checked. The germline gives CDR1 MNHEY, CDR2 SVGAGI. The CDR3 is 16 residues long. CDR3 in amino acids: CASSYQTRGWGETQYF.

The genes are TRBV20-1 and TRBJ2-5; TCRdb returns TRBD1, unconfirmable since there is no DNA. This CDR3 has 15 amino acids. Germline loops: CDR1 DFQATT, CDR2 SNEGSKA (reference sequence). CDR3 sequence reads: CSAPRTGATQETQYF.

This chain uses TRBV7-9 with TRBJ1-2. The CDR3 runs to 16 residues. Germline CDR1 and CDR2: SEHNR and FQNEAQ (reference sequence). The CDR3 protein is CASSPGGTSGVRGYTF.

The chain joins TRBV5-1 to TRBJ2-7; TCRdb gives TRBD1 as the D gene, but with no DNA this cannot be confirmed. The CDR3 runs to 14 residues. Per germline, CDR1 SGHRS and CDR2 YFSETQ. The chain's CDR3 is CASSTRERSYEQYF.

CDR3 protein: CASSIRGTGNQPQHF. The rearrangement uses TRBV19 and TRBJ1-5; there is no DNA to check the TCRdb D call of TRBD1. From germline, CDR1 is LNHDA and CDR2 SQIVND (reference sequence). CDR3 length: 15 amino acids.

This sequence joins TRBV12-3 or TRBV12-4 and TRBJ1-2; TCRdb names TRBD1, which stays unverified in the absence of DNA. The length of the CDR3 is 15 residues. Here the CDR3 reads CASSSPYRRSYGYTF.

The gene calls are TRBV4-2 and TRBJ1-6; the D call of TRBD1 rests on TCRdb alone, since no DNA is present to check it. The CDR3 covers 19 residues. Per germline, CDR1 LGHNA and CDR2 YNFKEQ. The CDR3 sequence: CASSAEARTGSSYNSPLHF.

This CDR3 reads CASSSPYVAGETQYF. This rearrangement joins TRBV7-9 to TRBJ2-5; TCRdb indicates TRBD2, and absent DNA this call remains unverified. The length of the CDR3 is 15 residues. Germline CDR1 and CDR2: SEHNR and FQNEAQ (reference sequence).

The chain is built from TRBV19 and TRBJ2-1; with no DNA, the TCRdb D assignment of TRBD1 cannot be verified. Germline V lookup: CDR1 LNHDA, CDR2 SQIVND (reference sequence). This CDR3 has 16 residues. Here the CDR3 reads CASSSYDRYSYNEQFF.

The CDR3 reads CASSSTGGVYEQYF. The rearrangement uses TRBV5-6 and TRBJ2-7; the D gene TCRdb calls, TRBD1, cannot be checked with no DNA. The CDR3 consists of 14 residues. Germline CDR1 reads SGHDT; CDR2 reads YYEEEE.

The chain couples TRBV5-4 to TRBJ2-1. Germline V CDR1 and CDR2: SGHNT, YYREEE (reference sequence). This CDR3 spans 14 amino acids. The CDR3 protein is CASTITTDHNEQFF.

This CDR3 is CASSEEGIAEGLRETQYF. This chain joins TRBV6-1 and TRBJ2-5; without DNA, the TCRdb call of TRBD2 cannot be checked. The CDR3 extends over 18 amino acids. Germline CDR1 and CDR2: MNHNS and SASEGT.

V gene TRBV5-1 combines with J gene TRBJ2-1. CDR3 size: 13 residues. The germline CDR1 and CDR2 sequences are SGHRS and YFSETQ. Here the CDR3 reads CASSLGLYNEQFF.

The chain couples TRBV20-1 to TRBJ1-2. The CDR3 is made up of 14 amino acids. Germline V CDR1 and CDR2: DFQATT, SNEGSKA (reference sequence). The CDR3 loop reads CSAREPGTAYGYTF.

CDR3 sequence: CASSPGAEQETQYF. The gene calls are TRBV4-2 and TRBJ2-5; lacking DNA, the TRBD1 call made by TCRdb goes unchecked. The CDR3 loop spans 14 amino acids. The germline V gene has CDR1 LGHNA and CDR2 YNFKEQ.

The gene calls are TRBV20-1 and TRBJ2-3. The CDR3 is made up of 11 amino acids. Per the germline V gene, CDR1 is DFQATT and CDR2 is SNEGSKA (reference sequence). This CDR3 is CSAKITDTQYF.

CDR3 residues: CASSRNYEQYF. The V gene is TRBV5-1, the J gene TRBJ2-7. In germline, CDR1 is SGHRS, CDR2 YFSETQ. The CDR3 has 11 amino acids. The full variable domain, its missing parts supplied by reference TRBV5-1 and TRBJ2-7, is KAGVTQTPRYLIKTRGQQVTLSCSPISGHRSVSWYQQTPGQGLQFLFEYFSETQRNKGNFPGRFSGRQFSNSRSEMNVSTLELGDSALYLCASSRNYEQYFGPGTRLTVT.

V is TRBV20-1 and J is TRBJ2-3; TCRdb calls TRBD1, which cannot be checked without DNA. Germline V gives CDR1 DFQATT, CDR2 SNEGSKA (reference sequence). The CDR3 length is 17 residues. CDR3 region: CSAWIVEARSGVYTQYF.